This is a list of T cell receptor beta chains from one sample in a study of regulatory T cells in long-lasting Graves disease. TCRdb re-derived calls from the multiplex PCR reads in MiXCR, one entry per CDR3 protein. The data contain about 440,000 distinct CDR3 sequences, about 17% of them singletons. This sample also belongs to another study, concerning T cells in Graves' hyperthyroidism and ophthalmopathy.

The sample in question was peripheral blood mononuclear cells (PBMCs), obtained at new diagnosis, from a patient treated with antithyroid drugs. The receptor set was obtained from a young woman with Graves disease. The CDR3 runs from the conserved cysteine through the conserved F or W. A D gene is named only where the DNA matches it firmly. Not every row has a clone size; where given, it reads once, few, many or a size class.

clone_size	d_call	j_call	v_call	cdr3_aa	cdr3_nt
many	TRBD1	TRBJ2-1	TRBV28	CASSSPGQGKNNEQFF	TGTGCCAGCAGTTCCCCGGGACAGGGTAAGAACAATGAGCAGTTCTTC
many	-	TRBJ2-5	TRBV18	CASSPPATQTQYF	TGTGCCAGCTCACCACCAGCGACTCAGACCCAGTACTTC
-	TRBD1	TRBJ1-2	TRBV20-1	CRSGGTNYGYTF	TGCAGATCAGGGGGCACAAACTATGGCTACACCTTC
many	-	TRBJ2-5	TRBV2	CASSDPGTPSQYF	TGTGCCAGCAGTGACCCGGGGACCCCATCCCAGTACTTC
few	-	TRBJ1-4	TRBV12-3/TRBV12-4	CASTHLRGMANEKLFF	TGTGCCAGCACCCATCTGAGGGGGATGGCTAATGAAAAACTGTTTTTT
many	TRBD2	TRBJ2-5	TRBV27	CASSLAGVGLQETQYF	TGTGCCAGCAGTTTGGCGGGAGTGGGCCTCCAAGAGACCCAGTACTTC
many	-	TRBJ1-1	TRBV28	CASIGRVVTEAFF	TGTGCCAGCATAGGACGGGTTGTCACTGAAGCTTTCTTT
many	-	TRBJ2-5	TRBV6-1	CASSESNSRETQYF	TGTGCCAGCAGTGAGTCGAATAGCCGGGAGACCCAGTACTTC
many	TRBD1	TRBJ1-2	TRBV28	CASSSGQGLGYTF	TGTGCCAGCAGCTCGGGACAGGGGCTAGGCTACACCTTC
few	TRBD1	TRBJ2-1	TRBV5-1	CASSLHWTGNEQFF	TGCGCCAGCAGCTTACACTGGACAGGGAATGAGCAGTTCTTC
many	-	TRBJ2-3	TRBV2	CASIVGVTSTDTQYF	TGTGCCAGCATAGTAGGAGTGACCAGCACAGATACGCAGTATTTT
many	TRBD1	TRBJ2-4	TRBV7-8	CASSRRTGDRNIQYF	TGTGCCAGCAGCCGCCGGACAGGGGACCGAAACATTCAGTACTTC
many	TRBD2	TRBJ2-7	TRBV20-1	CSAATGLAGKHAGYEQYF	TGCAGTGCAGCAACGGGACTAGCGGGAAAACACGCGGGGTACGAGCAGTACTTC
few	-	TRBJ1-5	TRBV19	CASSRDFRAEYQPQHF	TGTGCCAGTAGTCGGGACTTTCGCGCCGAATATCAGCCCCAGCATTTT
-	TRBD2	TRBJ2-3	TRBV5-6	CASSLEAGGRTDTQYF	TGTGCCAGCAGCTTAGAGGCGGGAGGGAGGACAGATACGCAGTATTTT
many	TRBD1	TRBJ2-2	TRBV6-5	CASSYEGGAGTGELFF	TGTGCCAGCAGTTACGAAGGGGGCGCCGGCACCGGGGAGCTGTTTTTT
many	TRBD1	TRBJ1-5	TRBV30	CAWSVPYGTGGNQPQHF	TGTGCCTGGAGTGTACCCTACGGGACAGGTGGAAATCAGCCCCAGCATTTT
few	-	TRBJ2-5	TRBV19	CASKGGVLETQYF	TGTGCCAGTAAGGGTGGGGTTTTGGAGACCCAGTACTTC
few	-	TRBJ2-2	TRBV30	CAWSGRRNTGELFF	TGTGCCTGGAGCGGGAGAAGGAACACCGGGGAGCTGTTTTTT
-	-	TRBJ1-5	TRBV19	CATSAPGSNQPQHF	TGTGCCACCAGCGCTCCCGGCAGCAATCAGCCCCAGCATTTT
many	-	TRBJ1-6	TRBV11-2	CASSLSGASPLHF	TGTGCCAGCAGCTTGAGTGGGGCTTCACCCCTCCACTTT
many	-	TRBJ2-2	TRBV7-9	CASRAGGHTGELFF	TGTGCCAGCAGAGCTGGGGGGCACACCGGGGAGCTGTTTTTT
-	TRBD2	TRBJ2-1	TRBV5-4	CASNRGGMSSYNEQFF	TGTGCCAGCAACCGGGGGGGCATGAGCTCCTACAATGAGCAGTTCTTC
-	TRBD1	TRBJ2-7	TRBV14	CASSQDRLAFPPSGTEDYEQYF	TGTGCCAGCAGCCAAGACCGCCTCGCTTTCCCACCCTCGGGGACAGAAGATTACGAGCAGTACTTC
many	-	TRBJ2-7	TRBV2	CASSWTTEQYF	TGTGCCAGCAGTTGGACTACGGAGCAGTACTTC
many	TRBD2	TRBJ2-7	TRBV6-1	CASRLGGTSASYEQYF	TGTGCCAGCAGACTGGGGGGGACTAGCGCCTCCTACGAGCAGTACTTC
-	-	TRBJ2-7	TRBV7-9	CASSLEVTGHEQYF	TGTGCCAGCAGCTTAGAGGTTACAGGTCACGAGCAGTACTTC
many	-	TRBJ2-1	TRBV30	CAWSVGAPYNEQFF	TGTGCCTGGAGTGTAGGGGCGCCCTACAATGAGCAGTTCTTC
few	TRBD2	TRBJ2-2	TRBV19	CASRWTSGSRNTGELFF	TGTGCCAGTAGGTGGACTAGCGGGAGTAGGAACACCGGGGAGCTGTTTTTT
-	-	TRBJ2-7	TRBV7-9	CASSLVQGVSYEQYF	TGTGCCAGCAGCTTAGTACAGGGCGTAAGCTACGAGCAGTACTTC
-	-	TRBJ1-5	TRBV28	CASSLGGGWNQPQHF	TGTGCCAGCAGTTTGGGAGGGGGGTGGAATCAGCCCCAGCATTTT
many	TRBD1	TRBJ1-5	TRBV5-8	CASRTGDYQPQHF	TGTGCCAGCAGGACAGGGGATTATCAGCCCCAGCATTTT
-	-	TRBJ1-1	TRBV15	CATSKNTEGTEAFF	TGTGCCACCAGTAAAAACACAGAAGGCACTGAAGCTTTCTTT
many	TRBD1	TRBJ2-3	TRBV29-1	CSIKGTGTYVTDTQYF	TGCAGCATTAAGGGGACAGGGACGTACGTCACAGATACGCAGTATTTT
many	-	TRBJ1-5	TRBV5-1	CASSLGGINQPQHF	TGCGCCAGCAGCCTCGGGGGTATCAATCAGCCCCAGCATTTT
-	-	TRBJ1-2	TRBV28	CASSNLRGYTF	TGTGCCAGCAGTAATCTTCGTGGCTACACCTTC
-	TRBD1	TRBJ2-7	TRBV28	CASARGQASYEQYF	TGTGCCAGCGCTAGAGGACAGGCCTCCTACGAGCAGTACTTC
-	TRBD1	TRBJ2-1	TRBV5-4	CASSPSLDRGNEQFF	TGTGCCAGCAGCCCCAGCCTTGACAGGGGCAATGAGCAGTTCTTC
many	TRBD2	TRBJ2-2	TRBV2	CASSEEGRASGELFF	TGTGCCAGCAGTGAAGAGGGGAGGGCCTCGGGGGAGCTGTTTTTT
few	TRBD2	TRBJ2-5	TRBV5-1	CASSLGEAGGQETQYF	TGCGCCAGCAGCTTGGGGGAAGCGGGAGGCCAAGAGACCCAGTACTTC
-	-	TRBJ2-2	TRBV20-1	CSAEGILGGELFF	TGCAGTGCCGAAGGAATCCTCGGCGGGGAGCTGTTTTTT
many	TRBD2	TRBJ2-4	TRBV7-2	CASSLDIVRGGSSQYF	TGTGCCAGCAGCTTAGATATAGTTAGGGGCGGGAGCAGTCAGTACTTC
few	-	TRBJ2-1	TRBV5-4	CASSLDGIPGNNEQFF	TGTGCCAGCAGCTTGGACGGGATCCCCGGGAACAATGAGCAGTTCTTC
few	-	TRBJ2-1	TRBV7-9	CASSVLWGHEQFF	TGTGCCAGCAGCGTACTTTGGGGCCATGAGCAGTTCTTC
few	-	TRBJ1-5	TRBV27	CASSFGTRDQPQHF	TGTGCCAGCAGTTTCGGGACAAGGGATCAGCCCCAGCATTTT
many	-	TRBJ1-2	TRBV7-8	CASSLDAGSLGGTNYGYTF	TGTGCCAGCAGCTTAGACGCGGGCTCCCTAGGGGGGACTAACTATGGCTACACCTTC
-	TRBD1	TRBJ2-2	TRBV9	CASSVAPQGDGGELFF	TGTGCCAGCAGCGTAGCTCCTCAGGGGGACGGCGGGGAGCTGTTTTTT
few	-	TRBJ1-5	TRBV19	CASSRQVDEPQHF	TGTGCCAGTAGTAGACAGGTTGATGAGCCCCAGCATTTT
many	-	TRBJ2-1	TRBV28	CASSFSEDSFYNEQFF	TGTGCCAGCAGTTTTTCCGAGGATAGCTTCTACAATGAGCAGTTCTTC
many	TRBD2	TRBJ2-3	TRBV2	CASSDWGLHGDTDTQYF	TGTGCCAGCAGTGATTGGGGACTACACGGCGACACAGATACGCAGTATTTT